Following are 16 T cell receptor beta chains from one sample sequenced in a study of OX40 agonist ivuxolimab in advanced cancers. The repertoire was sequenced with immunoSEQ multiplex PCR; TCRdb's copy has only in-frame clones and lacks some. The profile covers about 77,000 clones, with approximately 89% appearing a single time and around 2.5% taken by the ten largest. The specimen was CD4+ or CD8+ T cells sorted from blood, collected in a trial of the OX40 agonist ivuxolimab. These receptors all come from an adult with an advanced solid tumor such as melanoma, head and neck, liver or kidney cancer.

This sequence joins TRBV2 and TRBJ1-2; TRBD1 matches at 9 bases. This CDR3 has 17 residues. Germline loops: CDR1 SNHLY, CDR2 FYNNEI. The junction had 10 bases not matched to a gene; V was cut back by 4 bases and J by 1 base. DNA of the CDR3: TGTGCCAGCAGTGCGCCGGACAGGGGCCCCTTTAACTATGGCTACACCTTC. Its protein is CASSAPDRGPFNYGYTF.

This chain joins TRBV4-2 and TRBJ1-4; D remains ambiguous. The ends were cut back, 4 bases at V and 8 bases at J, with 8 bases in the middle. This CDR3 contains 12 residues. Germline CDR1 is LGHNA and CDR2 is YNFKEQ. The CDR3 spells CASSLRAEKLFF. In DNA form, the CDR3 reads TGTGCCAGCAGCCTCCGGGCCGAAAAACTGTTTTTT.

The J gene is TRBJ2-1, the V gene TRBV11-2; tentatively, D is TRBD2 (5 bases). Trimming cost V 6 bases and J 12 bases, with 12 bases left between them. The V gene's germline CDR1 is SGHAT and CDR2 FQNNGV. The CDR3 has 11 residues. CDR3 residues: CASREGVRQFF. The DNA for the CDR3 is TGTGCCAGCAGAGAGGGTGTTCGGCAGTTCTTC.

This chain joins TRBV4-2 and TRBJ2-2; 8 nucleotides line up with TRBD1. Germline values: CDR1 LGHNA, CDR2 YNFKEQ. V lost 4 bases and J lost 9; bases outside the gene matches: 13. The CDR3 length is 16 residues. CDR3 residues: CASSLTTGQGGRELFF. As DNA, the CDR3 is TGTGCCAGCAGCCTCACGACCGGACAGGGTGGAAGGGAGCTGTTTTTT.

The chain recombines TRBV5-1 with TRBJ2-2, with D tentatively TRBD2 (5 bases). V was cut by 3 bases and J by 2 bases, with 8 bases left in between. Germline assignment: CDR1 SGHRS and CDR2 YFSETQ. This CDR3 region has 14 residues. In DNA form, the CDR3 reads TGCGCCAGCAGCTCCGGACTTAACACCGGGGAGCTGTTTTTT. Its protein product is CASSSGLNTGELFF.

This rearrangement joins TRBV19 to TRBJ2-1; 10 bases are a match to TRBD1. CDR3 length equals 17 residues. Per the germline V gene, CDR1 is LNHDA and CDR2 is SQIVND (reference sequence). Trimming cost V 4 bases and J 2 bases; bases outside gene matches: 8. The CDR3 sequence is CASSTHRGTGAYNEQFF. The CDR3 DNA reads TGTGCCAGTAGTACACACAGGGGGACAGGGGCCTACAATGAGCAGTTCTTC.

About this clone itself: A junction end diverges from the germline sequence, so it may reflect a read error. The chain links TRBV7-7 to TRBJ2-1, with 10 bases fitting TRBD2. The CDR3 has 16 amino acids. Germline assignment: CDR1 SSHAT and CDR2 FNYEAQ (reference sequence). The CDR3 sequence is CASSPSSGGSYNEQFF. CDR3 coding DNA: TGTGCTAGCAGCCCTTCTAGCGGGGGCTCCTACAATGAGCAGTTCTTC.

This sequence joins TRBV27 and TRBJ2-3; 7 bases line up with TRBD1. This CDR3 contains 14 residues. Germline CDR1 is MNHEY and CDR2 is SMNVEV (reference sequence). Trimming cost V 7 bases and J 8 bases; bases outside gene matches: 12. CDR3 in amino acids: CASTLRGQRGTQYF. In DNA, the CDR3 is TGTGCCAGCACCTTAAGGGGGCAAAGAGGTACGCAGTATTTT.

The chain carries TRBV2 and TRBJ1-1; the match to TRBD1 covers 11 bases. V lost 6 bases, J lost 3 bases, and 3 bases stayed unmatched. Germline values: CDR1 SNHLY, CDR2 FYNNEI. The CDR3 extends over 14 amino acids. CDR3 region: CASSGQGADTEAFF. The CDR3 DNA reads as TGTGCCAGCAGCGGACAGGGGGCCGACACTGAAGCTTTCTTT.

V usage is TRBV28 and J usage is TRBJ1-4; D is perhaps TRBD1 (5 bases). Trimming took off 2 bases at V and 1 base at J, with 14 bases between the two ends. CDR1 MDHEN and CDR2 SYDVKM come from the germline V gene. The CDR3 extends over 17 amino acids. The CDR3 spells CASSLPRQGVTNEKLFF. CDR3 sequence (DNA): TGTGCCAGCAGTTTACCCCGTCAGGGCGTAACTAATGAAAAACTGTTTTTT.

V and J are TRBV2 and TRBJ2-6, with D unclear. V lost 3 bases to trimming and J lost 14 bases, with 11 bases between them. Germline loops: CDR1 SNHLY, CDR2 FYNNEI. The CDR3 is 12 residues long. CDR3 in amino acids: CASSDALGFLTF. The DNA for the CDR3 is TGTGCCAGCAGTGACGCCCTGGGCTTCCTGACTTTC.

The chain couples TRBV2 to TRBJ1-4, with unresolved D. V gave up 3 bases and J gave up 2 bases, with 13 bases separating them. In germline, CDR1 is SNHLY, CDR2 FYNNEI. The length of the CDR3 is 16 residues. CDR3 DNA sequence: TGTGCCAGCAGTGACGTCTCCTGGAGGACTAATGAAAAACTGTTTTTT. This gives the protein CASSDVSWRTNEKLFF.

V is TRBV5-4 and J is TRBJ1-1, with TRBD1 matching over 8 bases. CDR3 length: 13 residues. The V gene's germline CDR1 is SGHNT and CDR2 YYREEE (reference sequence). Losses at the gene ends were 2 bases for V and 4 bases for J; bases not matched to a gene: 1. DNA for the CDR3: TGTGCCAGCAGCTTCACAGGGGGCACTGAAGCTTTCTTT. Its protein is CASSFTGGTEAFF.

The chain has TRBV15 and TRBJ1-1; 8 positions agree with TRBD1. Germline V gene data show CDR1 as LNHNV and CDR2 as YYDKDF (reference sequence). The V and J ends lost 5 bases and 5 bases, in that order; junction bases with no gene match: 10. The CDR3 length is 15 residues. CDR3 DNA sequence: TGTGCCACCAGCGCCCTGGACAGGGACGCGACTGAAGCTTTCTTT. It encodes CATSALDRDATEAFF.

The table lists this clone with a few counts. The genes are TRBV30 and TRBJ1-3; weak D call: TRBD1 (5 bases). V lost 7 bases and J 4 bases, leaving 14 bases between the germline ends. The CDR3 contains 13 residues. Germline assignment: CDR1 GTSNPN and CDR2 SVGIG (reference sequence). In DNA form, the CDR3 reads TGTGCCTTGCCAAAGGGGAGAGGAAACACCATATATTTT. This gives the protein CALPKGRGNTIYF.

Turning to this clone: In the same sample, other DNA sequences code for this CDR3. The chain has TRBV5-1 and TRBJ2-1; 12 nucleotides align to TRBD2. Losses at the gene ends were 2 bases for V and 0 bases for J; bases not matched to a gene: 3. The CDR3 contains 17 residues. The germline V gene encodes CDR1 SGHRS and CDR2 YFSETQ. CDR3 amino acids: CASSLASGRDSYNEQFF. In nucleotides, the CDR3 is TGCGCCAGCAGCTTAGCTAGCGGGAGGGACTCCTACAATGAGCAGTTCTTC. The whole variable domain, remainder taken from reference TRBV5-1 and TRBJ2-1, is KAGVTQTPRYLIKTRGQQVTLSCSPISGHRSVSWYQQTPGQGLQFLFEYFSETQRNKGNFPGRFSGRQFSNSRSEMNVSTLELGDSALYLCASSLASGRDSYNEQFFGPGTRLTVL.